Included here is one T cell receptor (beta chain) sequence, with context. The treatment is: roughly 20 received Ad26.COV2.S at low or high dose, single or two shots; five or six received placebo; per-sample allocation not given. Sampling happened 63 days after the first vaccine or placebo injection. These data belong to a study of Ad26.COV2.S vaccination and SARS-CoV-2 variants. Across the whole study: Ad26.COV2.S given intramuscularly, once or twice 56 days apart.

Produced via immunoSEQ multiplex PCR; TCRdb's table is partial and in-frame only. The table has about 400,000 clones, over 75% seen once. CDR1 is LGHNT and CDR2 is FRNRAP in the germline V gene. The CDR3 loop spans 14 amino acids. V was cut by 5 bases and J by 5 bases, with 13 bases left in between. The starting material was peripheral blood, obtained in a trial of Ad26.COV2.S vaccine versus placebo. The TCR originated in a person aged 18-65 years who received the Ad26.COV2.S COVID-19 vaccine or a placebo. The chain uses TRBV12-5 and TRBJ2-1; D is unresolved. The DNA of the CDR3 is TGTGCTAGTGGTCCCCCGGACGGACACAATGAGCAGTTCTTC. This encodes CASGPPDGHNEQFF.